Given below is one T cell receptor (beta chain) in context. This clonotype has just a few counts. Its antigen target is currently unknown. No quality values exist for individual bases; no much larger clone is one base distant. The library was built by means of 5' RACE. TCRdb shows the sequencer as Illumina HiSeq 2000. A universal primer binding site was added through template switching, and the final cDNA carried a unique molecular identifier so that TCR cDNA molecules could be counted accurately. First-strand cDNA for TCR alpha and beta chains was synthesized from specific primers in the conserved constant-segment region. To control for contamination, every cDNA library was double barcoded, receiving both a SMART-Mk sample barcode and Illumina barcodes. Two successive PCR steps introduced TruSeq adapter sequences along with Illumina sample barcodes. The Illumina HiSeq platform was used with custom primers to sequence TCR alpha and beta cDNA libraries. Concerning the study's data processing: MiGEC was used to process raw reads and extract unique molecular identifiers, and MiXCR was used to find CDR3 positions. Recombination models were inferred per individual with the repgenHMM and IGoR tools using an EM algorithm. The tcR package in R was used for shared clonotype analysis, with sharing normalized by the product of cloneset sizes. To study raw recombination free of thymic and clonal selection effects, out-of-frame nonproductive sequences were analyzed. TCRdb reprocessed the public reads (quality trimming at Q25 with fastp, clone calling with MiXCR) and kept in-frame beta chains. Rows with one shared CDR3 protein collapse into an entry with the most common genes and DNA. The V and J calls and clone size are TCRdb's, not the authors'. In all, the sample holds 1.5 million to 2 million distinct CDR3 sequences, and under 35% of those were seen once. The top ten clones comprise less than 0.35% of the sample.

The data derive from a study of identical twins (dated by TCRdb to the mid-2010s). The study in broad terms: To test whether fetal clonotypes persist, the study used deep sequencing on TCR alpha and beta repertoires from monozygotic twins, unrelated adults of various ages, and cord blood. Replicate twin experiments were performed at different times using different library preparation protocols to rule out contamination.

The germline V gene specifies KGHDR as CDR1 and SFDVKD as CDR2. The CDR3 starts with the cysteine, ends with the phenylalanine, and has 14 residues. Only the CDR3 part of the read is kept: 42 bases, read in frame from the first base. What the authors observed across the whole study: The excess sharing between twins in beta out-of-frame sequences was weaker because fewer shared sequences reduced the signal-to-noise ratio. Because the same donors could not be followed over many years, the conclusions depended on cross-sectional statistical analysis. Fewer insertions were carried by abundant cord blood beta clonotypes, a similar but weaker trend appeared in young adult naive repertoires, and no such trend appeared in memory repertoires. Zero-insertion analyses could be partly confounded by invariant T cells such as MAIT and iNKT, although diverse VJ usage argued against such confounding for most clonotypes. Compared with coincidental sharing between unrelated individuals, out-of-frame TCR alpha sequences shared between twins had an excess of sequences with low generation probability. In monozygotic twins, recombination models systematically underestimated out-of-frame TCR alpha sharing, but the models matched the sharing seen between unrelated individuals.

Only healthy Caucasian donors were included. The clonotype comes from a newborn girl in good health. The sequencing sample was made of cord blood. The chain uses TRBV24-1 and TRBJ2-4; the D region possibly corresponds to TRBD2 (6 bases align). TRBJ2-7 explains the end of the DNA better; the J call may be wrong. Read as DNA, the sequence is TGTGCCACCAGTGATTTAAGACTAGTCTACGAGCAGTACTTC. Its amino acids are CATSDLRLVYEQYF.